The entry below gives a single T cell receptor (beta chain) sequence along with its context. A much larger clone sits a single nucleotide away, making a read error possible. Treg sorting used a CD4+CD25+CD127-/low gate. Germline values: CDR1 MNHEY, CDR2 SVGAGI. The trim removed 0 bases at V and 8 bases at J, leaving 4 bases unmatched. This CDR3 comprises 14 residues. Full-length variable regions came from constant-region reverse primers plus semi-nested Nested Universal Primer A PCR. TCRdb itself ran the 5' RACE reads through MiXCR, one entry per CDR3 protein. The data contain 40,000 to 55,000 distinct CDR3 sequences, 22% of them singletons.

This clonotype was sampled from a female donor with breast cancer. Sequencing was done on a sample of Tregs sorted from a lymph node. The chain carries TRBV6-5 and TRBJ2-1, with 7 bases that match TRBD2. The CDR3 sequence is CASSYSGGSYEQFF. The CDR3, as DNA: TGTGCCAGCAGTTACTCTGGCGGGAGCTATGAGCAGTTCTTC.